This entry describes one T cell receptor (beta chain). Per the germline V gene, CDR1 is SGHVS and CDR2 is FQNEAQ. V gave up 5 bases and J gave up 3 bases; unmatched junction bases: 6. This CDR3 has 16 amino acids. This entry belongs to a study of T cells in Graves' hyperthyroidism and ophthalmopathy. It was RNA transcripts that yielded the amplified TCR beta CDR3 regions. First-round RT-PCR of the TCR CDR3 relied on the HTBI primer set. TCRdb re-analysed the multiplex PCR reads in MiXCR, keeping a single row per CDR3 protein. The data contain hundreds of thousands of distinct CDR3 sequences, about 38% of them seen just once; the ten biggest clones take up about 9%. Patients were excluded because of uncontrolled infection, other autoimmune disease, pregnancy or lactation. Used for diagnoses were clinical symptoms, serum thyroxine and TRAb, thyroid ultrasound and orbital computed tomography. The PBMCs were taken from more than 8 ml of fresh peripheral blood.

The receptor was derived from a man aged 18 to 30 with Graves' hyperthyroidism. The V call is TRBV7-8, the J call TRBJ2-2; 10 nucleotides match TRBD2. Sequences were obtained from blood. The CDR3 loop is CASSPAGLAYTGELFF. The CDR3 DNA reads as TGTGCCAGCAGCCCAGCGGGACTAGCGTACACCGGGGAGCTGTTTTTT.